The sequence of this TCR beta chain was determined in a study of blood T cell repertoires in COVID-19. Study-level information: Whether acute or convalescent, the COVID-19 samples came from the United States, Italy and Spain.

The CDR3 sequence is 12 residues long. Trimming pared 6 bases from V and 4 bases from J, leaving 7 bases between. Germline lookup yields CDR1 MNHEY and CDR2 SMNVEV (reference sequence). Assignment of participants to cohorts was predicated upon participant-reported clinical history. Cohort 3 donors counted as recovered after two negative PCRs, clearance, or resolved symptoms. Measured with immunoSEQ multiplex PCR; TCRdb has only the in-frame clones, and not every one. The sample has 310,000 or so clones, 87% seen once. The TCR sequence derives from a young woman who had recovered from COVID-19. The sequenced sample was PBMCs or T cells enriched from blood (not recorded which). The V call is TRBV27, the J call TRBJ1-3; no reliable D call. CDR3 protein: CASRTGGNTIYF. DNA for the CDR3: TGTGCCAGCAGGACCGGGGGAAACACCATATATTTT.